The rows below give T cell receptor beta chains drawn from one sample of a study of shared clonotypes between healthy human individuals. Only in-frame clones appear in the TCRdb table, and some are missing; sequencing was by immunoSEQ multiplex PCR. There are about 2.4 million clones in the sample; roughly 93% occur only once, and 0.36% lies in the top ten. Sequencing input: naive CD4+ T cells from PBMCs. The receptors were gathered from a man aged 18 to 29 in good health. Some clones in this sample may be carry-over from other donors' samples. The CDR3 runs from the conserved cysteine through the conserved F or W. The D gene is left open where the match is weak. Only some rows state a clone size, as once, few, many or a class for expanded clones.

TRBV6-5	TRBJ2-7	-	-	CASSYSSAYPYEQYF	TGTGCCAGCAGTTACTCGTCAGCGTATCCCTACGAGCAGTACTTC
TRBV29-1	TRBJ2-3	-	TRBD2	CSVEIAGAATDTQYF	TGCAGCGTTGAGATTGCGGGAGCCGCCACAGATACGCAGTATTTT
TRBV9	TRBJ2-1	-	-	CASSVVSGGVPYNEQFF	TGTGCCAGCAGCGTAGTGAGTGGCGGGGTCCCCTACAATGAGCAGTTCTTC
TRBV5-5	TRBJ1-1	once	TRBD1	CASSFLQGARGENTEAFF	TGTGCCAGCAGCTTTCTACAGGGGGCAAGGGGAGAGAACACTGAAGCTTTCTTT
TRBV9	TRBJ2-1	-	-	CASSVESANNEQFF	TGTGCCAGCAGCGTAGAATCGGCCAACAATGAGCAGTTCTTC
TRBV28	TRBJ1-5	-	TRBD1	CASTGQWGAGGRSNQPQHF	TGTGCCAGTACGGGACAGTGGGGGGCCGGGGGACGGAGCAATCAGCCCCAGCATTTT
TRBV7-2	TRBJ2-1	-	-	CASSSPPGPRVHEQFF	TGTGCCAGCAGCTCACCTCCGGGACCTAGGGTCCATGAGCAGTTCTTC
TRBV30	TRBJ1-6	-	-	CAWRAHTGINSPLHF	TGTGCCTGGAGAGCACACACAGGGATTAATTCACCCCTCCACTTT
TRBV19	TRBJ1-2	-	-	CASSIVAPLGYGYTF	TGTGCCAGTAGTATTGTGGCGCCGCTGGGCTATGGCTACACCTTC
TRBV5-1	TRBJ1-2	-	-	CASSYLDRSNYGYTF	TGCGCCAGCAGCTACCTTGACAGGTCTAACTATGGCTACACCTTC
TRBV30	TRBJ1-4	-	-	CAWSVTVLGEKLFF	TGTGCCTGGAGCGTGACAGTCTTAGGTGAAAAACTGTTTTTT
TRBV28	TRBJ1-1	-	-	CASTPNLGLNTEAFF	TGTGCCAGCACCCCTAATTTGGGGCTGAACACTGAAGCTTTCTTT
TRBV28	TRBJ1-2	-	-	CASSWQGNGYTF	TGTGCCAGCAGTTGGCAGGGGAATGGCTACACCTTC
TRBV9	TRBJ1-1	-	-	CASSVEVMNTEAFF	TGTGCCAGCAGCGTAGAGGTTATGAACACTGAAGCTTTCTTT
TRBV27	TRBJ2-5	-	TRBD1	CASSRTGTLGTQYF	TGTGCCAGCAGCAGGACAGGGACCCTGGGGACCCAGTACTTC
TRBV19	TRBJ2-7	-	-	CASSDPGRGAYEQYF	TGTGCCAGTAGCGACCCCGGGAGAGGGGCCTACGAGCAGTACTTC
TRBV20-1	TRBJ2-5	-	-	CSASSRETQYF	TGCAGTGCTAGTTCGAGGGAGACCCAGTACTTC
TRBV18	TRBJ1-4	-	TRBD1	CASSRGTGTGGASGEKLFF	TGTGCCAGCTCCCGGGGAACCGGGACAGGGGGCGCGTCAGGTGAAAAACTGTTTTTT
TRBV28	TRBJ1-1	-	-	CASRTGTGPTEAFF	TGTGCCAGCAGAACCGGGACCGGGCCCACTGAAGCTTTCTTT
TRBV7-2	TRBJ2-5	-	TRBD2	CASSQKMASGSVRETQYF	TGTGCCAGCAGCCAGAAAATGGCTAGCGGCTCTGTGAGAGAGACCCAGTACTTC
TRBV6-4	TRBJ2-3	-	-	CASSVRRGQTTDTQYF	TGTGCCAGCAGTGTTCGCCGGGGCCAAACCACAGATACGCAGTATTTT
TRBV7-9	TRBJ1-1	few	TRBD1	CASSLTRNRGDEAFF	TGTGCCAGCAGCTTAACTAGGAACAGGGGTGATGAAGCTTTCTTT
TRBV6-5	TRBJ1-2	-	-	CASRQGGRGNGYTF	TGTGCCAGCAGGCAGGGCGGGAGGGGGAACGGCTACACCTTC
TRBV30	TRBJ1-6	-	-	CACPSGATYNSPLHF	TGTGCCTGCCCCTCAGGGGCAACCTATAATTCACCCCTCCACTTT
TRBV5-4	TRBJ1-1	-	-	CASSLIGSTEAFF	TGTGCCAGCAGCTTGATAGGGTCGACTGAAGCTTTCTTT
TRBV5-6	TRBJ2-7	-	TRBD1	CASSFGDRFSYEQYF	TGTGCCAGCAGTTTTGGGGACAGGTTCTCCTACGAGCAGTACTTC
TRBV4-3	TRBJ2-7	-	TRBD2	CASSQTLAGPREQYF	TGCGCCAGCAGCCAGACACTAGCGGGGCCCAGGGAGCAGTACTTC
TRBV6-5	TRBJ2-6	-	TRBD1	CASSRQGTGANVLTF	TGTGCCAGCAGTCGACAGGGTACAGGGGCCAACGTCCTGACTTTC
TRBV29-1	TRBJ2-7	-	-	CSAGSNEQYF	TGCAGTGCAGGTAGTAACGAGCAGTACTTC
TRBV7-9	TRBJ2-7	-	TRBD2	CASSFLSGSYEQYF	TGTGCCAGCAGCTTCTTGAGCGGGAGTTACGAGCAGTACTTC
TRBV11-3	TRBJ2-7	-	-	CASSFSQFYEQYF	TGTGCCAGCAGCTTCAGTCAATTCTACGAGCAGTACTTC
TRBV11-3	TRBJ2-2	-	TRBD1	CASSPGQGAGTGELFF	TGTGCCAGCAGCCCTGGACAGGGGGCGGGTACCGGGGAGCTGTTTTTT
TRBV5-8	TRBJ2-7	-	-	CASSLEGRAGEQYF	TGTGCCAGCAGCTTGGAAGGCAGGGCAGGGGAGCAGTACTTC
TRBV19	TRBJ1-3	-	-	CASSIEGTTSGNTIYF	TGTGCCAGTAGTATAGAGGGAACCACGTCGGGAAACACCATATATTTT
TRBV7-4	TRBJ2-7	-	TRBD1	CASSGNRGRGQFHEQYF	TGTGCCAGCAGCGGGAACAGGGGGAGAGGCCAGTTCCACGAGCAGTACTTC
TRBV7-8	TRBJ2-1	-	-	CASSYPPGQGGWFF	TGTGCCAGCAGCTATCCTCCGGGACAAGGGGGGTGGTTCTTC
TRBV7-2	TRBJ2-3	-	-	CASSPTGLDTQYF	TGTGCCAGCAGCCCCACCGGGTTGGATACGCAGTATTTT
TRBV7-9	TRBJ2-5	few	-	CASSPSRGTQYF	TGTGCCAGCAGCCCGAGCCGGGGGACCCAGTACTTC
TRBV28	TRBJ1-1	-	-	CASSLFPEAFF	TGTGCCAGCAGTTTATTCCCTGAAGCTTTCTTT
TRBV7-8	TRBJ1-5	few	TRBD1	CASSLVGQGNQPQHF	TGTGCCAGCAGCTTAGTTGGACAGGGGAATCAGCCCCAGCATTTT
TRBV28	TRBJ2-6	-	-	CASSFGGSGANVLTF	TGTGCCAGCAGTTTCGGGGGCTCTGGGGCCAACGTCCTGACTTTC
TRBV9	TRBJ2-3	-	TRBD1	CASSLSTGGRSTDTQYF	TGTGCCAGCAGCTTAAGCACAGGGGGCCGTAGCACAGATACGCAGTATTTT
TRBV7-9	TRBJ1-4	-	TRBD1	CASSPWDRKNEKLFF	TGTGCCAGCAGCCCCTGGGACAGGAAAAATGAAAAACTGTTTTTT
TRBV5-6	TRBJ2-7	-	-	CASSSNTHEQYF	TGTGCCAGCAGCTCCAATACCCACGAGCAGTACTTC
TRBV5-4	TRBJ2-1	-	TRBD2	CASSRTSGDYSYNEQFF	TGTGCCAGCAGTCGTACTAGCGGGGACTACTCCTACAATGAGCAGTTCTTC
TRBV9	TRBJ2-1	-	-	CASSSRSGVARDNEQFF	TGTGCCAGCAGCAGCCGCAGTGGAGTAGCGAGAGACAATGAGCAGTTCTTC
TRBV7-8	TRBJ2-6	-	-	CASSLGVLGRSGANVLTF	TGTGCCAGCAGCTTAGGAGTATTAGGGAGGTCTGGGGCCAACGTCCTGACTTTC
TRBV2	TRBJ2-1	-	TRBD2	CASSPQREGQFF	TGTGCCAGCAGTCCCCAGCGGGAGGGGCAGTTCTTC
TRBV27	TRBJ1-2	-	TRBD1	CASSRQGANYGYTF	TGTGCCAGCAGCCGTCAGGGGGCTAACTATGGCTACACCTTC
TRBV5-1	TRBJ1-2	-	-	CASSLVQESGYTF	TGCGCCAGCAGCTTAGTACAGGAGAGCGGCTACACCTTC